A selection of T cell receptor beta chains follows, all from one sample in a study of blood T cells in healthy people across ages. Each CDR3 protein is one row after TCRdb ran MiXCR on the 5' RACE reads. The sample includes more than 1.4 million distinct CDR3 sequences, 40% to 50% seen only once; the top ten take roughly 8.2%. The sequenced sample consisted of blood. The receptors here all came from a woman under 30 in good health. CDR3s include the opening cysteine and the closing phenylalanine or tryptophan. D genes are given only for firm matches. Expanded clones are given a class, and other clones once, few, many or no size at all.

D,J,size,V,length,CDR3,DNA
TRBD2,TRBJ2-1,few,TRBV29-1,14,CSVEETGRWDEQFF,TGCAGCGTTGAAGAAACCGGGAGGTGGGATGAGCAGTTCTTC
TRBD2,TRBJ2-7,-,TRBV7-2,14,CASSFREGRNEQYF,TGTGCCAGCAGCTTCCGGGAGGGCCGCAACGAGCAGTACTTC
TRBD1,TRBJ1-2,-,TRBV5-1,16,CASSLAGQGARYGYTF,TGCGCCAGCAGCTTGGCCGGGCAGGGGGCGAGATATGGCTACACCTTC
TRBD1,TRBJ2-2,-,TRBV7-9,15,CASSLKQGASGELFF,TGTGCCAGCAGCTTAAAACAGGGGGCATCCGGGGAGCTGTTTTTT
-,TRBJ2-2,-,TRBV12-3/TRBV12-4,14,CASKDGPITGELFF,TGTGCCAGTAAAGACGGTCCGATCACCGGGGAGCTGTTTTTT
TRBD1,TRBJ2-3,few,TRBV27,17,CASSLPPDRELTDTQYF,TGTGCCAGCAGTTTACCCCCGGACAGGGAGCTTACAGATACGCAGTATTTT
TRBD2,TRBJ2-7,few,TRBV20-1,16,CSARPPRLAGVNEQYF,TGCAGTGCTAGGCCCCCAAGACTAGCGGGAGTTAACGAGCAGTACTTC
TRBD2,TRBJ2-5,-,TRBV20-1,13,CSAIAGSQETQYF,TGCAGTGCTATAGCGGGGAGCCAAGAGACCCAGTACTTC
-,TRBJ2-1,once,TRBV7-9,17,CASSFNVVGGTNNEQFF,TGTGCCAGCAGCTTCAACGTTGTGGGGGGGACAAACAATGAGCAGTTCTTC
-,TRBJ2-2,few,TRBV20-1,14,CSASGQGGTGELFF,TGCAGTGCTAGCGGGCAGGGAGGCACCGGGGAGCTGTTTTTT
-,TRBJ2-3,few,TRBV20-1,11,CSAMQWDTQYF,TGCAGTGCCATGCAGTGGGATACGCAGTATTTT
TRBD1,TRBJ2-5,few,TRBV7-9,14,CASSLADRASEQYF,TGTGCCAGCAGCTTAGCCGACAGGGCAAGTGAGCAGTACTTC
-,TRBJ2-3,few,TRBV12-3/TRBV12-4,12,CASRHPLGWQYF,TGTGCCAGCAGACACCCGTTGGGATGGCAGTATTTT
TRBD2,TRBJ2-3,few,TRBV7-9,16,CASSGRTSVSTDTQYF,TGTGCCAGCAGCGGTAGGACTAGCGTCAGCACAGATACGCAGTATTTT
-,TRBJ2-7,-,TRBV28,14,CASTSSAPAYEQYF,TGTGCCAGCACCTCCAGCGCCCCCGCCTACGAGCAGTACTTC
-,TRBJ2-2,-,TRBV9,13,CASRGEPTGELFF,TGTGCCAGCAGGGGGGAGCCCACCGGGGAGCTGTTTTTT
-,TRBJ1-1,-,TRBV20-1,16,CSARQGQEGPDTEAFF,TGCAGTGCTAGGCAAGGGCAGGAGGGACCCGACACTGAAGCTTTCTTT
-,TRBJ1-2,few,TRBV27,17,CASSFDGSSGANYGYTF,TGTGCCAGCAGTTTTGACGGGTCCTCGGGTGCTAACTATGGCTACACCTTC
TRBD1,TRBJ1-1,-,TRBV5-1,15,CASSSQGQGGTEAFF,TGCGCCAGCAGTTCCCAGGGACAGGGAGGGACTGAAGCTTTCTTT
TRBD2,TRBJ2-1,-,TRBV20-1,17,CSAGGLAGTISYNEQFF,TGCAGTGCGGGAGGACTAGCGGGAACCATTTCCTACAATGAGCAGTTCTTC
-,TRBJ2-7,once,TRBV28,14,CATDTGDTTYEQYF,TGTGCCACCGACACGGGGGACACTACCTACGAGCAGTACTTC
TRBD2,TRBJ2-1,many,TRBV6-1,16,CASTPGTSNSGNEQFF,TGTGCCAGCACTCCTGGGACTAGCAACTCAGGGAATGAGCAGTTCTTC
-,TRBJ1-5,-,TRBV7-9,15,CASSLGTAHDQPQHF,TGTGCCAGCAGCTTAGGGACTGCCCATGATCAGCCCCAGCATTTT
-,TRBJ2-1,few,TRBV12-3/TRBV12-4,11,CASSQPSGQFF,TGTGCCAGCAGTCAACCTTCTGGGCAGTTCTTC
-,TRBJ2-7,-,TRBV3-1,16,CASSPRGGGTIYEQYF,TGTGCCAGCAGCCCTAGAGGAGGCGGGACGATCTACGAGCAGTACTTC
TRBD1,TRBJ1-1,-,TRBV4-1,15,CASSPGDRGNTEAFF,TGCGCCAGCAGCCCCGGGGACAGGGGTAACACTGAAGCTTTCTTT
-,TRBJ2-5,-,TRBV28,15,CASSAGGLPYNEQYF,TGTGCCAGCAGTGCTGGGGGACTCCCATACAATGAGCAGTACTTC
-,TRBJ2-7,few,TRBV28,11,CASSRGKEQYF,TGTGCCAGCAGCCGGGGAAAAGAGCAGTACTTC
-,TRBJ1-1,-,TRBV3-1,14,CASSQDWQSTEAFF,TGTGCCAGCAGCCAAGACTGGCAGAGCACTGAAGCTTTCTTT
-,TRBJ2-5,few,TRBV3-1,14,CASSQIGPKETQYF,TGTGCCAGCAGCCAAATAGGGCCGAAAGAGACCCAGTACTTC
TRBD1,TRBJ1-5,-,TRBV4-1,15,CASSLQGGDNQPQHF,TGCGCCAGCAGCCTACAGGGGGGCGACAATCAGCCCCAGCATTTT
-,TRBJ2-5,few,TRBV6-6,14,CASRGSTGQETQYF,TGTGCCAGCCGTGGGTCGACAGGCCAAGAGACCCAGTACTTC
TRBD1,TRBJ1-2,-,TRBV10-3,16,CAISEPTGAPLGGYTF,TGTGCCATCAGTGAGCCAACAGGGGCCCCTCTTGGAGGCTACACCTTC
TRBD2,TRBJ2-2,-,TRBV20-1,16,CSAPGLAGAHTGELFF,TGCAGTGCCCCCGGACTAGCGGGAGCCCACACCGGGGAGCTGTTTTTT
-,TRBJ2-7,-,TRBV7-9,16,CASSLAPRVPTYEQYF,TGTGCCAGCAGCTTAGCTCCGCGGGTCCCTACCTACGAGCAGTACTTC
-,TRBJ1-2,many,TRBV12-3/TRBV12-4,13,CASSSGQGSGYTF,TGTGCCAGCAGTTCCGGGCAGGGGAGTGGCTACACCTTC
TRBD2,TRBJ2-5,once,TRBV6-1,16,CASTQLAGGTEWTQYF,TGTGCCAGCACCCAGCTAGCGGGAGGGACGGAATGGACCCAGTACTTC
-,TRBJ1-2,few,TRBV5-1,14,CASSFSGEPYGYTF,TGCGCCAGCAGCTTCTCGGGGGAGCCCTATGGCTACACCTTC
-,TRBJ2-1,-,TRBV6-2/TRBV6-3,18,CASSSFLGGNLLNNEQFF,TGTGCCAGCAGCTCCTTCCTAGGCGGGAACCTCCTCAACAATGAGCAGTTCTTC
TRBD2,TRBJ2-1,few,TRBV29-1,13,CSVRGGARNEQFF,TGCAGCGTTCGCGGGGGGGCACGGAATGAGCAGTTCTTC
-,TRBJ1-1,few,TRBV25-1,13,CASSERKITEAFF,TGTGCCAGCAGTGAACGGAAAATCACTGAAGCTTTCTTT
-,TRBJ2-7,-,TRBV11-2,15,CASSPAGFDSYEQYF,TGTGCCAGCAGCCCCGCCGGGTTTGACTCCTACGAGCAGTACTTC
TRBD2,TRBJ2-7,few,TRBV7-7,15,CASSSRLAAPYEQYF,TGTGCCAGCAGCTCGAGACTAGCGGCCCCCTACGAGCAGTACTTC
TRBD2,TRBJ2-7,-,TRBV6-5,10,CAAGAYEQYF,TGTGCCGCGGGGGCCTACGAGCAGTACTTC
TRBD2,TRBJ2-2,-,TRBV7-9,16,CASSPTGREKTGELFF,TGTGCCAGCAGCCCCACCGGGCGGGAGAAGACCGGGGAGCTGTTTTTT
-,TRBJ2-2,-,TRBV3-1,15,CASSQSAPHTGELFF,TGTGCCAGCAGCCAATCTGCACCTCACACCGGGGAGCTGTTTTTT
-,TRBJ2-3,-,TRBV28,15,CASNSDRGHRLAGYF,TGTGCCAGTAACTCCGACAGGGGGCACAGACTAGCGGGGTATTTT
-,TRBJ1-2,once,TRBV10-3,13,CTISAQDLYGYTF,TGTACCATCAGTGCACAGGACCTCTATGGCTACACCTTC
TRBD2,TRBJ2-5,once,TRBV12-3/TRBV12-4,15,CASTGGGSLPHGQYF,TGTGCCAGCACGGGAGGGGGGTCCTTACCCCACGGGCAGTACTTC
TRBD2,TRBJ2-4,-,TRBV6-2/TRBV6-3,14,CASRGTSGGHGQYF,TGTGCCAGCAGGGGGACTAGCGGGGGACACGGGCAGTACTTC
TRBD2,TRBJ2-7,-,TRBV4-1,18,CASRRSTGGRAEHYEQYF,TGCGCCAGCAGAAGATCCACGGGAGGGAGGGCAGAACACTACGAGCAGTACTTC
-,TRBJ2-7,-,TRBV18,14,CASSPSGATGEQYF,TGTGCCAGCTCACCGTCCGGGGCGACGGGCGAGCAGTACTTC
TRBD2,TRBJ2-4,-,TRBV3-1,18,CASSQRWGASGGYNEQYF,TGTGCCAGCAGCCAAAGATGGGGCGCTAGCGGGGGATACAATGAGCAGTACTTC
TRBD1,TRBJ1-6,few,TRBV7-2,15,CASSLVGQGSSPLHF,TGTGCCAGCAGCTTAGTAGGACAGGGCTCTTCACCCCTCCACTTT
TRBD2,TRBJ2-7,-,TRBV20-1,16,CSALFRSSGGSYEQYF,TGCAGTGCTTTGTTCCGTTCTAGCGGAGGCTCCTACGAGCAGTACTTC